This TCR beta chain came from a study of shared clonotypes between healthy human individuals. V shed 1 base, J shed 5 bases, and the junction held 5 bases outside the gene matches. There are 15 residues in the CDR3. CDR1 MNHNS and CDR2 SASEGT come from the germline V gene. Samples underwent the assay at deep level. Sequenced by immunoSEQ multiplex PCR; TCRdb stores in-frame clones only, minus some. The sample lists 100,000 or so clones, about 72% seen once, with around 25% in the top ten. Study-level points and caveats: Generally, naive subsets came out with larger estimated richness than memory subsets.

A few counts support this clone. What it binds is unknown. The chain uses TRBV6-1 and TRBJ1-5; the match to TRBD1 covers 7 bases. This receptor was obtained from a woman aged 25 to 39 in good health. Specimen: memory CD8+ T cells sorted from blood. Subset reported: CD45RO+ cells pooled with CCR7-negative TemRA cells. CDR3 sequence: CASSEEGQAHQPQHF. As DNA, the CDR3 is TGTGCCAGCAGTGAAGAAGGACAGGCTCATCAGCCCCAGCATTTT.